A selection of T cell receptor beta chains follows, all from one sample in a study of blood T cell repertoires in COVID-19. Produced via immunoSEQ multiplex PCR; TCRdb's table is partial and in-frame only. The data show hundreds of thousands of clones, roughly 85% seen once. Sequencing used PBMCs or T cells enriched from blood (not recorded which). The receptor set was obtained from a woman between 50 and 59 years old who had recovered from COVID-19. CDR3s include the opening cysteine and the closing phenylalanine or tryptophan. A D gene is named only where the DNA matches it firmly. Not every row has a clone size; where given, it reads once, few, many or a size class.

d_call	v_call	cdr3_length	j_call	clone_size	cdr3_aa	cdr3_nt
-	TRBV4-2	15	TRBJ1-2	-	CASSQVLRDRSGYTF	TGTGCCAGCAGCCAAGTACTACGAGACAGAAGCGGCTACACCTTC
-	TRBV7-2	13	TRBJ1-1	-	CASSLVKGTEAFF	TGTGCTAGCAGCTTAGTTAAGGGGACTGAAGCTTTCTTT
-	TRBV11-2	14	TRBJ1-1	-	CASSVNIGLVGAFF	TGTGCCAGCAGCGTCAACATAGGACTCGTCGGAGCTTTCTTT
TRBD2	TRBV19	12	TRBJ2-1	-	CASSRTSGLQFF	TGTGCCAGTAGTAGGACTAGCGGTCTGCAGTTCTTC
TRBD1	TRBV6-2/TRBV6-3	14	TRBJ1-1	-	CASSYPPDRGQAFF	TGTGCCAGCAGTTACCCACCGGACAGGGGCCAAGCTTTCTTT
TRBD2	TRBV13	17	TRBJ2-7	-	CASSPGLAGGRGYEQYF	TGTGCCAGCAGCCCCGGACTAGCGGGAGGGAGGGGCTACGAGCAGTACTTC
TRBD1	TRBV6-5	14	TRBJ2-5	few	CASSSGQGQGTQYF	TGTGCCAGCAGTTCAGGACAGGGTCAAGGGACCCAGTACTTC
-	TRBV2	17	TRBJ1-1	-	CASSEPNRATLNTEAFF	TGTGCCAGCAGTGAACCGAACAGGGCTACTCTGAACACTGAAGCTTTCTTT
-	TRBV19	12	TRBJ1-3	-	CASRGDGNTIYF	TGTGCCAGTAGGGGAGATGGAAACACCATATATTTT
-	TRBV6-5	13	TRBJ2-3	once	CATLPDFKDTQYF	TGTGCCACCTTGCCGGACTTTAAAGATACGCAGTATTTT
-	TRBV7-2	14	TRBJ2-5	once	CASSPSGAGETQYF	TGTGCCAGCAGTCCCTCAGGGGCTGGAGAGACCCAGTACTTC
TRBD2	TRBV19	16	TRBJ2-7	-	CASSPRTSGRAHEQYF	TGTGCCAGTAGCCCTCGGACTAGCGGGAGGGCCCACGAGCAGTACTTC
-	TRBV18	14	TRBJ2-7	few	CASSPSLDSYEQYF	TGTGCCAGCTCACCATCGCTAGATTCCTACGAGCAGTACTTC
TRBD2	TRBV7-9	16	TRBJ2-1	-	CASSFGLAGEVYEQFF	TGTGCCAGCAGCTTTGGACTAGCGGGAGAGGTGTATGAGCAGTTCTTC
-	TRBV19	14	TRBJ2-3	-	CASSIAGRTDTQYF	TGTGCCAGTAGTATAGCGGGGAGAACAGATACGCAGTATTTT
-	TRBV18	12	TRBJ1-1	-	CASSPWNTEAFF	TGTGCCAGCTCACCCTGGAACACTGAAGCTTTCTTT
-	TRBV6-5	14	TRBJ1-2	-	CASRPQGGPNGYTF	TGTGCCAGCAGACCTCAGGGCGGTCCGAATGGCTACACCTTC
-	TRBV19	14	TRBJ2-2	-	CASSISANTGELFF	TGTGCCAGTAGTATATCAGCGAACACCGGGGAGCTGTTTTTT
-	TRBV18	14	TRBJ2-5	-	CASSPLSGEETQYF	TGTGCCAGCTCACCATTATCCGGGGAAGAGACCCAGTACTTC
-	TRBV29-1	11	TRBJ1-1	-	CSVGDSTGAFF	TGCAGCGTCGGAGACTCAACGGGGGCTTTCTTT
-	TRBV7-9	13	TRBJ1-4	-	CASSSDSNEKLFF	TGTGCCAGCAGCTCCGACAGCAATGAAAAACTGTTTTTT
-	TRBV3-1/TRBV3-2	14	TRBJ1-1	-	CASVGQGMDTEAFF	TGTGCCAGCGTCGGGCAGGGCATGGACACTGAAGCTTTCTTT
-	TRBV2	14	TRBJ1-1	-	CASGGEGERSEAFF	TGTGCCAGCGGGGGGGAAGGGGAAAGGTCTGAAGCTTTCTTT
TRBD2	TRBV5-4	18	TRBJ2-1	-	CASSLSLGLAGGHNEQFF	TGTGCCAGCAGCTTATCCCTGGGTCTAGCGGGGGGGCACAATGAGCAGTTCTTC
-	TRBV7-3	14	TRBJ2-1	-	CASSLTATHNEQFF	TGTGCCAGCAGCTTAACAGCTACCCACAATGAGCAGTTCTTC
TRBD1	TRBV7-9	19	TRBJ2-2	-	CASSLARTGTGGKVGELFF	TGTGCCAGCAGCTTAGCGCGGACCGGGACAGGGGGCAAGGTCGGGGAGCTGTTTTTT
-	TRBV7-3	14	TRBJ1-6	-	CASSLLGVYSPLHF	TGTGCCAGCAGCTTATTAGGGGTTTATTCACCCCTCCACTTT
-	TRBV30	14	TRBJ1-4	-	CAWRPDRTFKKLFF	TGTGCCTGGAGGCCCGACAGAACGTTTAAGAAACTGTTTTTT
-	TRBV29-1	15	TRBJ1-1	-	CSVSATAGVNTEAFF	TGCAGCGTTTCTGCGACAGCAGGGGTGAACACTGAAGCTTTCTTT
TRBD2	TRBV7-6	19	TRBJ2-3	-	CASSFEGEGSGTSTDTQYF	TGTGCCAGCAGCTTCGAAGGAGAAGGTAGCGGGACGAGCACAGATACGCAGTATTTT
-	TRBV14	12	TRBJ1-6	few	CASRAFNSPLHF	TGTGCCAGCAGGGCTTTTAATTCACCCCTCCACTTT
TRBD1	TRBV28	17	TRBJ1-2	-	CASSLPGGQGIRGGYTF	TGTGCCAGCAGTCTCCCGGGGGGACAGGGGATTAGAGGAGGCTACACCTTC
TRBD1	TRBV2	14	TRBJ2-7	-	CASSLRTGSYEQYF	TGTGCCAGCAGTCTTCGGACAGGTTCCTACGAGCAGTACTTC
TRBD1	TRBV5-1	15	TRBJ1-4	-	CASSLAGQRNEKLFF	TGCGCCAGCAGCTTGGCGGGACAGCGCAATGAAAAACTGTTTTTT
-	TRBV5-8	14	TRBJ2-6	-	CASSLRVGANVLTF	TGTGCCAGCAGCCTCAGGGTTGGGGCCAACGTCCTGACTTTC
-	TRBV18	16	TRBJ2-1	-	CASSPPVRGTYNEQFF	TGTGCCAGCTCACCACCGGTGCGGGGAACCTACAATGAGCAGTTCTTC
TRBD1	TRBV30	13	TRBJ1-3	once	CAWNRDRGNTIYF	TGTGCCTGGAACCGGGACAGGGGAAACACCATATATTTT
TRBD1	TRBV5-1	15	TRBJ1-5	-	CASSVTGDSNQPQHF	TGCGCCAGCAGCGTCACAGGGGATAGCAATCAGCCCCAGCATTTT
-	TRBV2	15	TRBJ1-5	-	CASSDNSYSNQPQHF	TGTGCCAGCAGTGATAACAGCTACTCCAATCAGCCCCAGCATTTT